Each of the 24 T cell receptor beta chains below was sequenced from the same sample in a study of T-cell reconstitution after alpha-beta-depleted transplantation in children (dated by TCRdb to 2015 to 2016). In light of the paper, this sample's treatment or condition label describes: allogeneic hematopoietic cell transplantation with graft depleted of TCRalphabeta T cells and CD19 B cells. These TCRs' antigens remain unknown. Libraries were constructed by PCR. The instrument was an Illumina HiSeq 2500. TCR libraries were prepared with molecular barcoding, using unique molecular identifiers to normalize TCRbeta repertoire quantification. The public reads were run again by TCRdb, first through fastp at Q25 and then through MiXCR, and only productive beta chains were kept. Merged by CDR3 protein, the rows form single entries marked with the most common genes and DNA. This sample comprises approximately 300,000 distinct CDR3 sequences, around 7.3% of them detected only once. Of the sample, approximately 8.2% is held by the ten largest clones.

Overall study outcomes, separate from this receptor: The frequencies of hyperexpanded clones fell over the following months, and after one year, T-cell counts and TCRbeta diversity were mostly attributed to newly produced T cells.

Sample: peripheral blood, taken 360 days after TCRalphabeta/CD19-depleted stem cell transplant. The receptor set was obtained from a female patient between 2 and 15 years old who had a stem cell transplant for Fanconi anemia, so the T cells may come from the graft donor.

The table lists this clonotype with many counts. The chain uses TRBV5-1 and TRBJ2-5, with D possibly matching TRBD2 (7 bases). In germline, CDR1 is SGHRS, CDR2 YFSETQ. Trimming cost V 6 bases and J 1 base, with 22 bases left between them. CDR3 length equals 17 residues. The CDR3 is CASTPLGGAIGQETQYF. As DNA, the CDR3 is TGCGCCAGCACCCCTTTGGGGGGGGCTATAGGCCAAGAGACCCAGTACTTC.

This chain connects TRBV3-1 to TRBJ2-2; D call uncertain. This CDR3 contains 14 residues. Trimming cost V 3 bases and J 6 bases, with 11 bases left between them. CDR1 LGHDT and CDR2 YNNKEL come from the germline V gene (reference sequence). CDR3 nucleotides: TGTGCCAGCAGCCATCAGAGTTACTCCGGGGAGCTGTTTTTT. Translation gives CASSHQSYSGELFF.

This clonotype was recorded many times. The CDR3 reads CASSLAEGWGEQFF. DNA for the CDR3: TGTGCCAGCAGCTTAGCGGAGGGTTGGGGTGAGCAGTTCTTC. The rearrangement links TRBV7-6 to TRBJ2-1, with TRBD2 as a possible D gene (6 bases). Germline CDR1 reads SGHVS; CDR2 reads FNYEAQ. The length of the CDR3 is 14 residues. V dropped 0 bases and J dropped 9 bases, with 12 bases sitting between them.

This clonotype has more than one count but fewer than ten. V gene TRBV12-3 or TRBV12-4 combines with J gene TRBJ2-5; 7 nucleotides match TRBD1. The V gene end was trimmed by 5 bases and the J gene end by 4 bases; junction bases not matched to a gene: 16. This CDR3 is 17 amino acids long. As DNA, the CDR3 is TGTGCCAGCAGTCGAGGACAGGTTTTAGCTAAGGTAGAGACCCAGTACTTC. Its protein product is CASSRGQVLAKVETQYF.

This clonotype was counted only a few times. The chain joins TRBV7-6 to TRBJ1-4; D might be TRBD1 (5 bases). V shed 5 bases and J shed 3 bases, with 13 bases lying between them. The CDR3 runs 15 residues. In germline, CDR1 is SGHVS, CDR2 FNYEAQ. In nucleotides, the CDR3 is TGTGCCAGCAGCCCCCTCGGGGGGTCTAATGAAAAACTGTTTTTT. Translating gives CASSPLGGSNEKLFF.

The rearrangement links TRBV11-2 to TRBJ2-5; D is possibly TRBD2 (6 bases). The CDR3 extends over 15 amino acids. The V gene lost 7 bases and the J gene lost 5 bases, with 20 bases spanning the gap. Germline CDR1 is SGHAT and CDR2 is FQNNGV. CDR3 region: CASTREFTDSETQYF. CDR3 sequence (DNA): TGTGCCAGCACCCGGGAGTTTACGGATTCGGAGACCCAGTACTTC.

This rearrangement joins TRBV12-3 or TRBV12-4 to TRBJ1-2, with 8 bases lining up with TRBD1. The CDR3 spans 13 residues. With V trimmed by 8 bases and J by 6 bases, 8 bases remained unmatched. The CDR3, as DNA: TGTGCCAGCCTAAGGACAGGGAAAGATGGCTACACCTTC. Residues: CASLRTGKDGYTF.

This clonotype was counted at least ten times. This sequence joins TRBV7-8 and TRBJ1-2, with D uncertain. The CDR3 is made up of 18 amino acids. V lost 0 bases to trimming and J lost 0 bases, with 17 bases between them. Germline CDR1 reads SGHVS; CDR2 reads FQNEAQ. The CDR3: CASSLADKEHPANYGYTF. The CDR3 region has the DNA TGTGCCAGCAGCTTAGCGGATAAAGAACATCCAGCTAACTATGGCTACACCTTC.

The V call is TRBV5-6, the J call TRBJ1-2, with D tentatively TRBD1 (5 bases). From germline, CDR1 is SGHDT and CDR2 YYEEEE. The CDR3 runs to 12 residues. V gave up 8 bases and J gave up 4 bases, with 12 bases separating them. CDR3 nucleotides: TGTGCCAGTACCGGGGCCGGCTATGGCTACACCTTC. Its translation is CASTGAGYGYTF.

This clonotype was seen ten or more times. The V call is TRBV18, the J call TRBJ2-3, with TRBD2 identical over 9 bases. Germline CDR1 and CDR2: KGHSH and LQKENI. The CDR3 contains 17 residues. V dropped 2 bases and J dropped 3; count of bases not matched to a gene: 9. The CDR3 sequence is CASSPRPGLAATDTQYF. The CDR3 nucleotides read TGTGCCAGCTCACCAAGACCGGGACTAGCTGCTACAGATACGCAGTATTTT.

As concerns this clonotype: A read error may account for a junction end that differs from germline. This sequence joins TRBV11-2 and TRBJ1-2; D is ambiguous. The CDR3 loop spans 8 amino acids. Per germline, CDR1 SGHAT and CDR2 FQNNGV. CDR3 protein: CASSLGLF. CDR3 DNA sequence: TGTGCCAGCAGCTTAGGCCTCTTC.

Ten or more counts support this clonotype. The chain has TRBV20-1 and TRBJ2-3, with D uncertain. Germline CDR1 is DFQATT and CDR2 is SNEGSKA (reference sequence). V lost 3 bases and J lost 1, with 8 bases in between. CDR3 length: 13 residues. CDR3 sequence: CSASGSRTDTQYF. The CDR3, as DNA: TGCAGTGCTAGCGGAAGCCGCACAGATACGCAGTATTTT.

Here the CDR3 DNA reads TGCAGTGCTCTTAGTACGACGGGTAATGAAAAACTGTTTTTT. Translated, it gives CSALSTTGNEKLFF. The rearrangement uses TRBV20-1 and TRBJ1-4, with D uncertain. V was cut by 5 bases and J by 4 bases, with 14 bases left in between. CDR1 and CDR2 from the germline V gene are DFQATT and SNEGSKA (reference sequence). There are 14 residues in the CDR3.

This clonotype was picked up a small number of times. The CDR3 protein is CASSPQGAWEAFF. CDR3 coding DNA: TGTGCCAGCAGCCCCCAGGGGGCTTGGGAAGCTTTCTTT. The chain carries TRBV5-6 and TRBJ1-1, with TRBD1 matching 8 bases. Looked up from germline, CDR1 is SGHDT and CDR2 is YYEEEE. The CDR3 extends over 13 amino acids. Trimming at V came to 4 bases and at J to 8 bases, leaving 7 bases not matched to a gene.

The chain links TRBV11-2 to TRBJ2-6; D unclear. CDR3 length equals 10 residues. Germline lookup yields CDR1 SGHAT and CDR2 FQNNGV. Trimming shortened V by 2 bases and J by 14 bases, and 4 bases separated the two germline ends. CDR3 amino acids: CASSLLFLTF. The CDR3 DNA sequence: TGTGCCAGCAGCTTACTGTTCCTGACTTTC.

This clonotype was counted a few times. The rearrangement uses TRBV27 and TRBJ2-2; D is ambiguous. Germline-derived CDR1 and CDR2 are MNHEY and SMNVEV (reference sequence). The CDR3 spans 16 residues. Trimming took off 8 bases at V and 5 bases at J, with 21 bases between the two ends. Written as DNA, the CDR3 is TGTGCCAGCCAACCCCTCTCCGGGTTTGAGACCGGGGAGCTGTTTTTT. Protein product: CASQPLSGFETGELFF.

In this sample, this clonotype turned up a few times. This chain connects TRBV5-1 to TRBJ1-5; no reliable D call. The germline V and J ends were trimmed by 1 base and 0 bases, with 11 bases remaining between them. The CDR3 loop spans 16 amino acids. The germline V gene has CDR1 SGHRS and CDR2 YFSETQ. The CDR3 DNA follows: TGCGCCAGCAGCTTGTCGGCCGCAGATAGCAATCAGCCCCAGCATTTT. Its translation: CASSLSAADSNQPQHF.

This clonotype was seen once. A much larger clone is a single base away; this may be a read error. The rearrangement joins TRBV20-1 to TRBJ2-7; 8 bases align to TRBD2. The CDR3 length is 13 residues. Germline V gives CDR1 DFQATT, CDR2 SNEGSKA (reference sequence). V lost 5 bases to trimming and J lost 4 bases; unmatched junction nucleotides: 7. Here the CDR3 reads CSAGTRGSYEQYF. The CDR3 DNA reads TGCAGTGCTGGGACTAGGGGGAGTTACGAGCAGTACTTC.

This clonotype was seen a few times. This chain links TRBV4-2 with TRBJ1-2; D not certain. Germline V gives CDR1 LGHNA, CDR2 YNFKEQ. The CDR3 extends over 12 amino acids. V lost 2 bases and J lost 6, with 7 bases in between. Here the CDR3 reads CASSQSGDGYTF. For the CDR3, the DNA is TGTGCCAGCAGCCAATCGGGTGATGGCTACACCTTC.

This clonotype was seen repeatedly, ten times or more. V gene TRBV12-3 or TRBV12-4 combines with J gene TRBJ2-7, with D unresolved. V was shortened by 6 bases and J by 1 base, with 13 bases between the two germline ends. The CDR3 covers 14 residues. In nucleotides, the CDR3 is TGTGCCAGCAGCCTCGACGAGGTATCCTACGAGCAGTACTTC. Residues: CASSLDEVSYEQYF.

This clonotype was counted many times. J is TRBJ1-1 and V is TRBV4-3, with 9 positions matching TRBD1. The CDR3 runs 19 residues. Germline CDR1 and CDR2: LGHNA and YSLEER. V lost 4 bases and J lost 0; bases outside the gene matches: 15. This CDR3 reads CASSLKPGTGRELNTEAFF. CDR3 DNA sequence: TGCGCCAGCAGCCTCAAACCCGGGACAGGGAGGGAATTGAACACTGAAGCTTTCTTT.

There are many counts of this clonotype. The chain employs TRBV6-2 or TRBV6-3 and TRBJ2-3, with D unresolved. The germline CDR1 and CDR2 sequences are MNHEY and SVGEGT. V was cut by 6 bases and J by 3 bases, with 13 bases left in between. CDR3 length: 14 residues. CDR3 protein: CASSDPVRTDTQYF. The CDR3 DNA follows: TGTGCCAGCAGCGACCCCGTTAGGACAGATACGCAGTATTTT.

This clonotype appeared many times. This chain links TRBV20-1 with TRBJ2-5; no clear D. The CDR3 has 12 amino acids. V shed 3 bases and J shed 5 bases, with 10 bases lying between them. Germline CDR1 is DFQATT and CDR2 is SNEGSKA (reference sequence). In DNA form, the CDR3 reads TGCAGTGCTAGCGGCGGCGTGGAGACCCAGTACTTC. This translates into CSASGGVETQYF.

In its sample, this clonotype was seen many times. The chain uses TRBV20-1 and TRBJ2-7; no clear D. V was cut by 2 bases and J by 4 bases, with 9 bases left in between. The CDR3 length is 12 residues. Germline V gene lookup returns CDR1 DFQATT and CDR2 SNEGSKA (reference sequence). CDR3 residues: CSARPSGYEQYF. The DNA for the CDR3 is TGCAGTGCTAGACCATCCGGGTACGAGCAGTACTTC.